This T cell receptor (beta chain) originates from a study of CD8+ T cells in alopecia areata (dated by TCRdb to the late 2010s). Regarding the research as a whole: The treated patients took part in an open-label pilot trial in which moderate-to-severe alopecia areata was treated with oral tofacitinib at 5 to 10 mg twice daily. Tofacitinib was administered for 6 to 18 months, and 6 months of follow-up off drug were then conducted to assess delayed response and recurrence. Biopsies were taken from tofacitinib-treated patients at baseline and again at 4 and 24 weeks into treatment, and several of those patients also had a later scalp biopsy. On the human side, TCRbeta sequencing was run on scalp tissue and on sorted CD4+ and CD8+ peripheral blood T cells from healthy controls and from alopecia areata patients with either patchy or totalis/universalis disease. RNA was obtained with the PAXgene miRNA kit for fixed scalp, the miRNeasy kit for PBMCs, and the RNeasy kit for mouse skin. Amplification of TCRbeta CDR3 regions was done by immunoSEQ multiplex PCR using 35 Vbeta forward primers and 13 Jbeta reverse primers. The study used high-throughput TCRbeta sequencing to examine T cell clonal expansion in alopecia areata, in both the C3H/HeJ mouse model and human patients. Scalp clonality was compared across normal scalp (n=4), patchy alopecia areata scalp (n=8), and alopecia totalis/universalis scalp (n=8). Study-wide findings and limitations: Scalp TCR repertoire analysis is complicated because resident alphabeta T cells in normal human skin are also sequenced, whereas mouse skin is dominated by gammadelta T cells. TCR sequences shared between patients were less clear than in mice, possibly partly because of HLA diversity in the patient population. Compared with normal scalp, lesional scalp had higher clonality and more expanded CD8+ clones, particularly in alopecia totalis/universalis, a pattern that suggests antigenic drive.

The library was generated by the immunoSEQ multiplex PCR assay. For TCR sequencing, RNA was extracted from every sample and reverse transcribed into cDNA to serve as template. First-strand cDNA was synthesized with SuperScript III using a 2:1 mix of oligo-dT and random hexamers. A synthetic immune receptor repertoire was used to gauge amplification bias, and whatever bias remained was removed computationally. The authors' pipeline ran thus. Raw reads were preprocessed to remove errors, and CDR3 was defined by IMGT conventions from the conserved cysteine to phenylalanine. Clonality was computed as 1 minus the Shannon entropy, with the entropy normalized by log2 of the number of productive unique TCRs. Scalp TCRbeta sequences were cross-referenced with sorted blood CD4 and CD8 repertoires so that the CD4 or CD8 identity of scalp clones could be inferred. TCRdb retrieved this table from immuneACCESS and kept in-frame rearrangements only. Not all clones are present; in checked studies, unresolved V genes account for under half, and no reason is known for the remainder. That table is the source of V, J and clone size, and D and trimming were worked out from the DNA. Within this sample are more than 11,000 clones, with 55% to 60% of them counted one time only. The ten largest clonotypes hold around 9.9% of the sample.

Taken with the paper, the label for time point translates to: baseline before oral tofacitinib. Lesional scalp punch biopsies and peripheral blood were collected from alopecia areata patients. Human scalp biopsies went straight into PAXgene tissue containers for immediate fixation. This clone was found a few times. Its antigen has not been determined. No qualities accompany the bases; no much larger clone lies one base away. This material consisted of skin, taken at week 0. This TCR derives from a human donor with alopecia areata.

The CDR3 reads CASSQQEKANYGYTF. In nucleotides, the sequence is TGCGCCAGCAGCCAGCAGGAAAAAGCTAACTATGGCTACACCTTC. Rearrangement joined TRBV4-3 to TRBJ1-2; there is no confident call for the D gene. Cut back by 3 bases and 0 bases, the V and J ends lie 11 bases apart. The germline V gene sets CDR1 to LGHNA and CDR2 to YSLEER. The CDR3 starts with the cysteine, ends with the phenylalanine, and has 15 residues. The sequence is cut down to CDR3 DNA, 45 bases in frame from base 1.